The text below deals with one T cell receptor (beta chain). The V gene lost 3 bases and the J gene lost 0 bases, with 3 bases spanning the gap. CDR3 length: 13 amino acids. Germline-derived CDR1 and CDR2 are SGHAT and FQNNGV. The data were taken from a study of T cell changes during pregnancy in multiple sclerosis. This table comes from immunoSEQ multiplex PCR, and its TCRdb copy is limited to in-frame clones, with some not included. The table lists about 20,000 clones, about 88% of them singletons, with 15% to 20% in the top ten. The sample was CD8+ T cells from peripheral blood mononuclear cells, taken after pregnancy. The origin of this receptor is a female donor in good health, enrolled as a control in a pregnancy study. J is TRBJ2-1 and V is TRBV11-2; D ambiguous. The CDR3 coding sequence is TGTGCCAGCAGCTTGAGCTCCTACAATGAGCAGTTCTTC. This gives the protein CASSLSSYNEQFF.